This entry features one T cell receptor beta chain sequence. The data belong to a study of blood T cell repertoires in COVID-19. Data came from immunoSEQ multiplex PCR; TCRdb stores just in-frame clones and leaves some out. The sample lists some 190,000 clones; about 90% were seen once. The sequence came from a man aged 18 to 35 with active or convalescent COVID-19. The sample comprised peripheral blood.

This CDR3 is CAWRRVVGNTEAFF. In nucleotides, the CDR3 is TGTGCCTGGAGACGGGTTGTAGGGAACACTGAAGCTTTCTTT. V usage is TRBV30 and J usage is TRBJ1-1; D gene ambiguous. Deletions cut 3 bases from V and 1 base from J, with 12 bases between. This CDR3 has 14 residues. Germline V gives CDR1 GTSNPN, CDR2 SVGIG (reference sequence). Together with reference TRBV30 and TRBJ1-1, the CDR3 gives the full variable domain: SQTIHQWPATLVQPVGSPLSLECTVEGTSNPNLYWYRQAAGRGLQLLFYSVGIGQISSEVPQNLSASRPQDRQFILSSKKLLLSDSGFYLCAWRRVVGNTEAFFGQGTRLTVV.